Listed below are T cell receptor beta chains from one sample, sequenced in a study of blood T cells in healthy people across ages. TCRdb recomputed calls from the 5' RACE reads with MiXCR, one row per CDR3 protein. This sample yields hundreds of thousands of distinct CDR3 sequences, of which about 25% are seen a single time; more than 8% belongs to the top ten. This same sample was also taken into another study, of T cells of mothers and their children.

The sequenced material came from blood. These receptors all stem from a boy between 10 and 17 years old in good health. The conserved cysteine and the conserved F or W are not part of the CDR3 here.

v_call: TRBV12-3/TRBV12-4
j_call: TRBJ2-5
cdr3_aa: ASSPAERPQETQY

v_call: TRBV12-3/TRBV12-4
j_call: TRBJ2-1
cdr3_aa: ASYSRGGGSYNEQF

v_call: TRBV11-2
j_call: TRBJ2-5
cdr3_aa: ASSPQTGETQY

v_call: TRBV6-1
j_call: TRBJ1-2
cdr3_aa: ASKTGPNYGYT

v_call: TRBV6-5
j_call: TRBJ1-4
cdr3_aa: ASSALPSEKLF

v_call: TRBV5-1
j_call: TRBJ1-1
cdr3_aa: ASSLADRETTEAF

v_call: TRBV29-1
j_call: TRBJ1-1
cdr3_aa: SVHSQGMTEAF

v_call: TRBV12-5
j_call: .
cdr3_aa: ASAPRGQGQLEQY

v_call: TRBV10-3
j_call: .
cdr3_aa: AIWQGVNEQF

v_call: TRBV12-3/TRBV12-4
j_call: TRBJ1-2
cdr3_aa: ASSPGTGVGYT

v_call: TRBV7-8
j_call: TRBJ2-7
cdr3_aa: ASSLVGRGEQY

v_call: TRBV5-6
j_call: TRBJ2-7
cdr3_aa: ASMIYGGEQY

v_call: TRBV7-9
j_call: TRBJ2-5
cdr3_aa: ASSLVASGMQTQY

v_call: TRBV4-1
j_call: TRBJ1-1
cdr3_aa: ASSQDPRVGEAF

v_call: TRBV20-1
j_call: TRBJ1-5
cdr3_aa: SAVTGVNQPQH

v_call: TRBV20-1
j_call: TRBJ2-5
cdr3_aa: SASRTGPETQY

v_call: TRBV6-5
j_call: TRBJ2-3
cdr3_aa: ASSYGGVADTQY

v_call: TRBV7-2
j_call: TRBJ2-5
cdr3_aa: ASSHSGPGGYKETQY

v_call: TRBV6-1
j_call: TRBJ2-5
cdr3_aa: ASSELQGRETQY

v_call: TRBV5-4
j_call: TRBJ2-5
cdr3_aa: ASSLTTGAQETQY

v_call: TRBV5-5
j_call: TRBJ2-1
cdr3_aa: ASSPQTGVRDNEQF

v_call: TRBV12-3/TRBV12-4
j_call: TRBJ2-6
cdr3_aa: ASSFRAGANVLT

v_call: TRBV6-1
j_call: TRBJ1-1
cdr3_aa: ASSDSVNTEAF

v_call: TRBV10-3
j_call: TRBJ1-1
cdr3_aa: AIRTGSDTEAF

v_call: TRBV19
j_call: TRBJ2-2
cdr3_aa: ASSITSVPNTGELF

v_call: TRBV12-3/TRBV12-4
j_call: TRBJ2-5
cdr3_aa: ASSLWTGERTQY

v_call: TRBV2
j_call: .
cdr3_aa: ASSRDRENEQY

v_call: TRBV24-1
j_call: TRBJ2-3
cdr3_aa: ATSDLAGAEDTQY

v_call: TRBV28
j_call: TRBJ1-1
cdr3_aa: ASSLKWNAEAF

v_call: TRBV5-1
j_call: TRBJ2-3
cdr3_aa: ASTTGGTDTQY

v_call: TRBV7-2
j_call: TRBJ2-4
cdr3_aa: ASSLELAGLVQY

v_call: TRBV3-1
j_call: TRBJ2-7
cdr3_aa: ASSPTSGTYEQY

v_call: TRBV6-6
j_call: TRBJ2-5
cdr3_aa: ASSYRTGGEQTQY

v_call: TRBV11-2
j_call: TRBJ2-5
cdr3_aa: ASSLDPPGLAGAQETQY

v_call: TRBV5-1
j_call: .
cdr3_aa: ASSGAMETQY

v_call: TRBV20-1
j_call: TRBJ1-1
cdr3_aa: SAGGNTEAF

v_call: TRBV29-1
j_call: TRBJ2-5
cdr3_aa: SVEFGRGEETQY

v_call: TRBV7-2
j_call: TRBJ2-7
cdr3_aa: ASSLRSGGVTYEQY

v_call: TRBV7-9
j_call: TRBJ2-5
cdr3_aa: ASSLGTSEEVEETQY

v_call: TRBV20-1
j_call: .
cdr3_aa: SASLLAGREQETQY

v_call: TRBV25-1
j_call: TRBJ2-7
cdr3_aa: ASSGVRGQGGYEQY

v_call: TRBV9
j_call: TRBJ2-1
cdr3_aa: ASSAGGSSYNEQF